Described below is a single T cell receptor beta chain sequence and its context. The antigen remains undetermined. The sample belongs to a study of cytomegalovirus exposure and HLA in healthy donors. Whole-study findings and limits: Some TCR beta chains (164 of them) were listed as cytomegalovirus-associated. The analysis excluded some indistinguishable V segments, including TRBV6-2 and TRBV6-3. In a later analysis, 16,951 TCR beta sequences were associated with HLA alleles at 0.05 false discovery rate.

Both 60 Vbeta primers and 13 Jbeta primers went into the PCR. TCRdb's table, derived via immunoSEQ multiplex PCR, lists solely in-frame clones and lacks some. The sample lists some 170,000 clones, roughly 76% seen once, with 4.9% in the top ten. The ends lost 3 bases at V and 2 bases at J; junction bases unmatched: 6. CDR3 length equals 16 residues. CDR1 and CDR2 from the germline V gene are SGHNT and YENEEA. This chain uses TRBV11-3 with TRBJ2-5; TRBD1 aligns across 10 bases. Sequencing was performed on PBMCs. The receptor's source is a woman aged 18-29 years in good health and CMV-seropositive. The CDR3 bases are TGTGCCAGCAGCTTGGGGACAGGGGCTGCGCAAGAGACCCAGTACTTC. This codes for CASSLGTGAAQETQYF.